One sample yielded the 17 T cell receptor beta chains listed below, sequenced in a study of cytomegalovirus exposure and HLA in healthy donors (dated by TCRdb to between 2016 and 2019). The method was the immunoSEQ multiplex PCR assay. For the multiplex PCR, a mixture combining 60 forward primers for TCR Vbeta segments and 13 reverse primers for TCR Jbeta segments was used. TCRdb re-hosts the immuneACCESS table, in-frame sequences only. Its copies lack some clones; in the studies checked, an unresolved V gene accounts for under half of them, and the cause for the rest is not known. The sample table shows roughly 130,000 clones, and approximately 79% are seen once. 4.3% of the sample rests with the top ten. Sequencing was carried out using PBMCs. The receptors here all came from a man aged 18 to 29 in good health and CMV-seropositive.

The V call is TRBV4-3, the J call TRBJ2-7; 9 bases map to TRBD1. With 4 bases clipped from V and 0 bases from J, the junction kept 10 bases outside the gene matches. The germline V gene encodes CDR1 LGHNA and CDR2 YSLEER. The CDR3 consists of 17 residues. CDR3 sequence: CASSRSDRGLLSYEQYF. The CDR3 nucleotides are TGCGCCAGCAGCCGATCGGACAGGGGACTCCTCTCCTACGAGCAGTACTTC.

This chain joins TRBV6-5 and TRBJ1-4; D ambiguous. Germline loops: CDR1 MNHEY, CDR2 SVGAGI. V was cut by 4 bases and J by 3 bases, with 9 bases left in between. The CDR3 is 14 residues long. The CDR3 sequence is CASSLARANEKLFF. The CDR3 DNA reads as TGTGCCAGCAGTTTAGCACGGGCTAATGAAAAACTGTTTTTT.

V usage is TRBV29-1 and J usage is TRBJ2-1; no firm D call. The CDR3 sequence is 12 residues long. Germline V gives CDR1 SQVTM, CDR2 ANQGSEA. V dropped 4 bases and J dropped 6 bases, with 10 bases sitting between them. In DNA, the CDR3 is TGCAGCGTTGCTACCTATACCAATGAGCAGTTCTTC. Its translation is CSVATYTNEQFF.

This clone was observed a handful of times. V usage is TRBV19 and J usage is TRBJ1-1, with TRBD1 matching 11 bases. The CDR3 spans 13 residues. Losses at the gene ends were 9 bases for V and 1 base for J; bases not matched to a gene: 1. Per germline, CDR1 LNHDA and CDR2 SQIVND (reference sequence). The chain's CDR3 is CASGTGGNTEAFF. DNA for the CDR3: TGTGCCAGCGGGACAGGGGGGAACACTGAAGCTTTCTTT.

The chain couples TRBV28 to TRBJ1-4, with 11 bases that match TRBD1. The CDR3 loop spans 17 amino acids. Germline CDR1 and CDR2: MDHEN and SYDVKM. V shed 8 bases, J shed 0 bases, and the junction held 8 bases outside the gene matches. The CDR3 DNA sequence: TGTGCCAGCTTAGGACAGGGGGCCCCTGCAACTAATGAAAAACTGTTTTTT. It codes for CASLGQGAPATNEKLFF. The variable domain in full, completed from reference TRBV28 and TRBJ1-4, reads DVKVTQSSRYLVKRTGEKVFLECVQDMDHENMFWYRQDPGLGLRLIYFSYDVKMKEKGDIPEGYSVSREKKERFSLILESASTNQTSMYLCASLGQGAPATNEKLFFGSGTQLSVL.

This sequence joins TRBV5-4 and TRBJ2-7, with D possibly being TRBD1 (6 bases). The CDR3 sequence is 13 residues long. The germline V gene has CDR1 SGHNT and CDR2 YYREEE (reference sequence). V lost 3 bases to trimming and J lost 3 bases, with 10 bases between them. The CDR3 is CASSSGAIYEQYF. Here the CDR3 DNA reads TGTGCCAGCAGCTCAGGGGCTATCTACGAGCAGTACTTC.

The rearrangement links TRBV30 to TRBJ2-7, with D tentatively TRBD2 (6 bases). The ends were cut back, 2 bases at V and 2 bases at J, with 13 bases in the middle. This CDR3 is 14 amino acids long. Germline CDR1 reads GTSNPN; CDR2 reads SVGIG (reference sequence). CDR3 in DNA: TGTGCCTGGAGTCCCCGCACGGGGGCCTACGAGCAGTACTTC. Its translation: CAWSPRTGAYEQYF.

V is TRBV4-1 and J is TRBJ2-7; TRBD2 is a possible D gene (5 bases). Germline assignment: CDR1 MGHRA and CDR2 YSYEKL. The CDR3 runs to 14 residues. The V end was cut by 1 base, the J end by 1 base, with 8 bases between. The CDR3 nucleotides are TGCGCCAGCAGCCAAGTCGAGGGTTCCTACGAGCAGTACTTC. Residues: CASSQVEGSYEQYF.

There are a few counts of this clone. This chain links TRBV6-1 with TRBJ2-7; 8 bases are shared with TRBD2. Looked up from germline, CDR1 is MNHNS and CDR2 is SASEGT. V lost 10 bases to trimming and J lost 7 bases; unmatched junction nucleotides: 18. The CDR3 loop spans 15 amino acids. CDR3 residues: CATLLAASRALEQYF. The DNA of the CDR3 is TGTGCCACCTTACTAGCGGCGTCACGGGCGCTAGAGCAGTACTTC.

Points on this clone: A junction end diverges from the germline sequence, so it may reflect a read error. The rearrangement uses TRBV28 and TRBJ1-5, with TRBD1 matching over 9 bases. The CDR3 is 14 amino acids. Germline CDR1 is MDHEN and CDR2 is SYDVKM. In DNA form, the CDR3 reads TGTGCCAGCAGGGATACAGGGGGCAACCAGCCCCAGCATTTT. Translated: CASRDTGGNQPQHF.

There are a few counts of this clone. V gene TRBV5-1 combines with J gene TRBJ2-1, with TRBD2 matching over 8 bases. Trimming at V came to 2 bases and at J to 10 bases, leaving 8 bases not matched to a gene. Germline V gives CDR1 SGHRS, CDR2 YFSETQ. CDR3 length equals 14 residues. CDR3 in DNA: TGCGCCAGCAGCTTTAGCGGGATGGGATCCGAGCAGTTCTTC. As protein: CASSFSGMGSEQFF.

The chain has TRBV5-1 and TRBJ2-5; 10 nucleotides align to TRBD2. Germline V CDR1 and CDR2: SGHRS, YFSETQ. The ends lost 0 bases at V and 5 bases at J; junction bases unmatched: 4. The length of the CDR3 is 15 residues. The CDR3 nucleotides are TGCGCCAGCAGCTTGGCCCTAGCGGGGGCGGAGACCCAGTACTTC. Its translation is CASSLALAGAETQYF.

The genes are TRBV5-4 and TRBJ2-1; 10 nucleotides match TRBD2. CDR1 SGHNT and CDR2 YYREEE come from the germline V gene (reference sequence). This CDR3 has 15 amino acids. The ends lost 1 base at V and 7 bases at J; junction bases unmatched: 5. CDR3 protein: CASSLKAGGSNEQFF. The CDR3 DNA sequence: TGTGCCAGCAGCTTGAAAGCGGGGGGGTCGAATGAGCAGTTCTTC.

This rearrangement joins TRBV7-2 to TRBJ1-3, with D perhaps TRBD1 (5 bases). The germline V gene has CDR1 SGHTA and CDR2 FQGNSA. V was clipped by 1 base and J by 5 bases, with 21 bases between them. The CDR3 is made up of 18 amino acids. CDR3 residues: CASSLVQGAQTQRNTIYF. Written as DNA, the CDR3 is TGTGCCAGCAGCTTAGTTCAGGGCGCCCAAACCCAGCGAAACACCATATATTTT.

The genes are TRBV30 and TRBJ2-7; 9 bases are a match to TRBD2. Per germline, CDR1 GTSNPN and CDR2 SVGIG (reference sequence). CDR3 size: 18 residues. The trim removed 1 base at V and 7 bases at J, leaving 20 bases unmatched. CDR3 in DNA: TGTGCCTGGAGTGGATACTCGTTCGGGCGGGAGGGCCTCGGGGAGCAGTACTTC. Encoded protein: CAWSGYSFGREGLGEQYF.

The rearrangement joins TRBV15 to TRBJ2-2; TRBD1 matches at 9 bases. The CDR3 runs to 16 residues. Germline-derived CDR1 and CDR2 are LNHNV and YYDKDF (reference sequence). Trimming removed 3 bases from V and 6 bases from J; junction bases left unmatched: 8. The CDR3 loop reads CATSSTRDREAGELFF. CDR3 bases: TGTGCCACCAGCAGTACCCGGGACAGGGAGGCCGGGGAGCTGTTTTTT.

The genes are TRBV6-6 and TRBJ2-7; 10 nucleotides match TRBD1. Losses at the gene ends were 7 bases for V and 4 bases for J; bases not matched to a gene: 7. CDR3 length: 14 amino acids. The germline CDR1 and CDR2 sequences are MNHNY and SVGAGI (reference sequence). CDR3 protein: CASNPRTGGYEQYF. The CDR3 DNA is TGTGCCAGCAACCCCCGGACAGGGGGTTACGAGCAGTACTTC.